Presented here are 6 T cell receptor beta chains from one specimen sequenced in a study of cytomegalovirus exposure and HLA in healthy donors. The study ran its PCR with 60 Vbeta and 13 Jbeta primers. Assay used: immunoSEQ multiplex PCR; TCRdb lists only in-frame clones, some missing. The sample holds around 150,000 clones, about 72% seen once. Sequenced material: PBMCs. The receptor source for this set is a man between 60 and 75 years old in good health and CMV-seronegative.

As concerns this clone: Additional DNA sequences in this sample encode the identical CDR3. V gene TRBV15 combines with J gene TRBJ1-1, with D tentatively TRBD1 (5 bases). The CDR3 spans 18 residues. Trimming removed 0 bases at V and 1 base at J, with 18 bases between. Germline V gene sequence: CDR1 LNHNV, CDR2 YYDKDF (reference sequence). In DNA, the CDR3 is TGTGCCACCAGCAGAGAAGGGTGGGGGAGGACGTCGAACACTGAAGCTTTCTTT. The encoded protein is CATSREGWGRTSNTEAFF. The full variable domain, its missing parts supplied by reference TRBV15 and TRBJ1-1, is DAMVIQNPRYQVTQFGKPVTLSCSQTLNHNVMYWYQQKSSQAPKLLFHYYDKDFNNEADTPDNFQSRRPNTSFCFLDIRSPGLGDTAMYLCATSREGWGRTSNTEAFFGQGTRLTVV.

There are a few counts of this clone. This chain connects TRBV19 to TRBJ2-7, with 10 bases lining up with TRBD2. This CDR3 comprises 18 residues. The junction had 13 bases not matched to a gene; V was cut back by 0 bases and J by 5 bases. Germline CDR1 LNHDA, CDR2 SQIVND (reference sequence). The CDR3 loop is CASSIEGSGRLTRDEQYF. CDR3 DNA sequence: TGTGCCAGTAGTATAGAAGGTAGCGGGAGGTTAACGAGGGACGAGCAGTACTTC.

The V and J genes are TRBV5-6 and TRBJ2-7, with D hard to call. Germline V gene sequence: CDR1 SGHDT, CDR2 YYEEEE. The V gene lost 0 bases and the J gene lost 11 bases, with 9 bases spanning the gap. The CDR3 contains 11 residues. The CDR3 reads CASSLATRKYF. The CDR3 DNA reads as TGTGCCAGCAGCTTGGCTACCAGGAAGTACTTC.

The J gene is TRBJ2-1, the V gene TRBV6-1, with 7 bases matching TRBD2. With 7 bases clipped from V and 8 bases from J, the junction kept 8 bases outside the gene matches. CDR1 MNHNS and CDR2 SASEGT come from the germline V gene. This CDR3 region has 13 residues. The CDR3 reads CASKLAVWDEQFF. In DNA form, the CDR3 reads TGTGCCAGCAAGCTAGCGGTCTGGGATGAGCAGTTCTTC.

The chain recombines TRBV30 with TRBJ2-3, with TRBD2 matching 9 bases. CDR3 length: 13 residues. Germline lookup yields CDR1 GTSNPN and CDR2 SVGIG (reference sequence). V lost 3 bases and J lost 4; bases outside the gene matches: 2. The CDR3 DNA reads TGTGCCTGGAGGCGGGGGGGGGCAGATACGCAGTATTTT. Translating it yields CAWRRGGADTQYF.

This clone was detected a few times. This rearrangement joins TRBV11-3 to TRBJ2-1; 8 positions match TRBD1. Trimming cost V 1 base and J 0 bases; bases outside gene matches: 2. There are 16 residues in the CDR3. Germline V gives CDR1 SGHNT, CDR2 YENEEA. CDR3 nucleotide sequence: TGTGCCAGCAGCTTAGGGGACAGGAGCTCCTACAATGAGCAGTTCTTC. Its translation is CASSLGDRSSYNEQFF.